These 16 T cell receptor beta chains were all obtained from the same sample, sequenced in a study of blood T cell repertoires in COVID-19. The table came from immunoSEQ multiplex PCR; TCRdb's copy has only in-frame clones and leaves some out. Of 220,000 or so clones listed, just under 90% are singletons. Sequenced: PBMCs or T cells enriched from blood (not recorded which). These receptors were collected from a man aged 45-60 years who had been exposed to COVID-19.

The chain employs TRBV28 and TRBJ1-1; 7 positions agree with TRBD1. The germline V gene encodes CDR1 MDHEN and CDR2 SYDVKM. J was trimmed by 7 bases and V by 6 bases; bases with no gene match: 11. CDR3 length equals 14 residues. The CDR3 region has the DNA TGTGCCAGCAGATCACAGGGGCCAACTTATGAAGCTTTCTTT. It codes for CASRSQGPTYEAFF. The entire variable domain, with the rest obtained from reference TRBV28 and TRBJ1-1, is as follows: DVKVTQSSRYLVKRTGEKVFLECVQDMDHENMFWYRQDPGLGLRLIYFSYDVKMKEKGDIPEGYSVSREKKERFSLILESASTNQTSMYLCASRSQGPTYEAFFGQGTRLTVV.

The gene calls are TRBV5-1 and TRBJ1-2; D perhaps matches TRBD1 (5 bases). This CDR3 has 13 amino acids. The germline V and J ends were trimmed by 5 bases and 10 bases, with 18 bases remaining between them. Germline V gives CDR1 SGHRS, CDR2 YFSETQ. CDR3 sequence: CASRSSDTLSYTF. The CDR3 nucleotides are TGCGCCAGCAGGAGTTCGGACACTCTATCCTACACCTTC. Variable domain in full (rest from reference TRBV5-1 and TRBJ1-2): KAGVTQTPRYLIKTRGQQVTLSCSPISGHRSVSWYQQTPGQGLQFLFEYFSETQRNKGNFPGRFSGRQFSNSRSEMNVSTLELGDSALYLCASRSSDTLSYTFGSGTRLTVV.

This chain uses TRBV6-2 or TRBV6-3 with TRBJ2-7; D may be TRBD2 (6 bases). The CDR3 is 16 residues long. CDR1 MNHEY and CDR2 SVGEGT come from the germline V gene. Between the trimmed V and J ends, which lost 0 bases and 3 bases, there was a span of 15 bases. CDR3 sequence (DNA): TGTGCCAGCAGTTACTCGGTAGCGGAGAACCGCTACGAGCAGTACGTC. Translation gives CASSYSVAENRYEQYV.

J is TRBJ2-7 and V is TRBV23-1; no clear D. TRBV23-1 is identified as an open reading frame with a role that is uncertain. Trimming removed 0 bases at V and 6 bases at J, with 15 bases between. This CDR3 spans 15 amino acids. CDR3 in DNA: TGCGCCAGCAGTCAATCATACCAAGCTTTCTGCGAGCAGTACGTC. Translating gives CASSQSYQAFCEQYV.

This chain uses TRBV19 with TRBJ2-7; D gene ambiguous. The germline V gene encodes CDR1 LNHDA and CDR2 SQIVND (reference sequence). The CDR3 spans 14 residues. Trimming stripped 3 bases from V and 1 base from J, with 10 bases between. CDR3 in DNA: TGTGCCAGTAGTATTTCGGTTCGTTCCTACGAGCAGTACTTC. It is translated as CASSISVRSYEQYF.

The chain links TRBV24-1 to TRBJ2-5; weak D call: TRBD2 (5 bases). CDR1 and CDR2 (germline): KGHDR, SFDVKD. The CDR3 length is 15 residues. Trimming removed 0 bases from V and 5 bases from J, with 12 bases in between. The CDR3 bases are TGTGCCACCAGTGATTTGCGCGGGCCGGGGGAGACCCAGTACTTC. This sequence encodes CATSDLRGPGETQYF.

This sequence joins TRBV5-1 and TRBJ2-7, with 7 bases matching TRBD2. This CDR3 comprises 14 residues. Trimming at V came to 4 bases and at J to 7 bases, leaving 11 bases not matched to a gene. Germline V gene lookup returns CDR1 SGHRS and CDR2 YFSETQ. DNA for the CDR3: TGCGCCAGCAGCCCAGGACGGGGGGAATGGGAGCAGTACTTC. It translates to CASSPGRGEWEQYF.

This chain joins TRBV7-3 and TRBJ2-4, with 7 bases that match TRBD2. V trimming: 0 bases; J trimming: 0 bases; junction bases outside the gene matches: 2. The length of the CDR3 is 16 residues. Germline CDR1 is SGHTA and CDR2 is FQGTGA. This chain's CDR3 is CASSLTGGGAKNIQYF. The CDR3 coding sequence is TGTGCCAGCAGCTTAACGGGCGGGGGAGCCAAAAACATTCAGTACTTC.

The V gene is TRBV29-1, the J gene TRBJ1-3, with 9 bases matching TRBD1. CDR3 length: 14 amino acids. CDR1 and CDR2 from the germline V gene are SQVTM and ANQGSEA. V trimming: 7 bases; J trimming: 1 base; junction bases outside the gene matches: 5. CDR3 residues: CSGSTGGSGNTIYF. DNA for the CDR3: TGCAGCGGATCGACAGGGGGTTCTGGAAACACCATATATTTT.

This chain links TRBV29-1 with TRBJ2-3; 10 positions match TRBD1. J gave up 1 base and V 8 bases, and 6 bases lay outside the gene matches. This CDR3 spans 14 amino acids. Germline loops: CDR1 SQVTM, CDR2 ANQGSEA. The CDR3 DNA follows: TGCAGCTCGTCCGGGACAGGGGGCACAGATACGCAGTATTTT. It yields the protein CSSSGTGGTDTQYF.

V gene TRBV9 combines with J gene TRBJ1-1, with D unclear. V lost 3 bases and J lost 3, with 12 bases in between. CDR1 is SGDLS, CDR2 YYNGEE, per germline. The CDR3 loop spans 14 amino acids. CDR3 nucleotides: TGTGCCAGCAGCGCGGGATGGGTGGACACTGAAGCTTTCTTT. Translation gives CASSAGWVDTEAFF. Drawing the rest from reference TRBV9 and TRBJ1-1, the complete variable domain is DSGVTQTPKHLITATGQRVTLRCSPRSGDLSVYWYQQSLDQGLQFLIQYYNGEERAKGNILERFSAQQFPDLHSELNLSSLELGDSALYFCASSAGWVDTEAFFGQGTRLTVV.

This clone was observed a single time. The genes are TRBV5-1 and TRBJ2-1; possible D gene TRBD2, 7 bases. This CDR3 comprises 15 residues. Germline-derived CDR1 and CDR2 are SGHRS and YFSETQ. V dropped 9 bases and J dropped 7 bases, with 23 bases sitting between them. This CDR3 reads CATRWGPGGLNEQFF. In DNA form, the CDR3 reads TGCGCCACCCGCTGGGGGCCGGGAGGATTGAATGAGCAGTTCTTC.

The chain uses TRBV7-3 and TRBJ2-1; 9 nucleotides line up with TRBD2. Per the germline V gene, CDR1 is SGHTA and CDR2 is FQGTGA. This CDR3 contains 15 residues. Losses at the gene ends were 5 bases for V and 5 bases for J; bases not matched to a gene: 7. CDR3: CASSHSGGANNEQFF. In DNA, the CDR3 is TGTGCCAGCAGCCATAGCGGGGGCGCTAACAATGAGCAGTTCTTC.

The chain links TRBV5-1 to TRBJ1-2; TRBD1 aligns across 11 bases. The CDR3 sequence is 17 residues long. Germline V gives CDR1 SGHRS, CDR2 YFSETQ. J was trimmed by 1 base and V by 4 bases; bases with no gene match: 9. The CDR3 protein is CASSGGQGAFGNYGYTF. The CDR3 coding sequence is TGCGCCAGCAGCGGAGGACAGGGGGCGTTTGGTAACTATGGCTACACCTTC.

The chain uses TRBV9 and TRBJ2-2; TRBD2 matches 11 bases. CDR1 is SGDLS, CDR2 YYNGEE, per germline. CDR3 length: 16 residues. Trimming removed 4 bases from V and 1 base from J; junction bases left unmatched: 3. The CDR3 region has the DNA TGTGCCAGCAGCACCCTAGCGGGAGGGAACACCGGGGAGCTGTTTTTT. This sequence encodes CASSTLAGGNTGELFF.

V usage is TRBV20-1 and J usage is TRBJ1-2; no clear D. Trimming pared 1 base from V and 6 bases from J, leaving 6 bases between. Germline CDR1 is DFQATT and CDR2 is SNEGSKA (reference sequence). This CDR3 spans 11 amino acids. The CDR3 is CSARGPDGYTF. Written as DNA, the CDR3 is TGCAGTGCTAGAGGGCCAGATGGCTACACCTTC.